The rows below give T cell receptor beta chains drawn from one sample of a study of blood T cell repertoires in COVID-19. The method was immunoSEQ multiplex PCR; TCRdb's version includes in-frame clones alone and lacks a portion of them. This sample has hundreds of thousands of clones, with 75% to 90% found just once. The sequenced sample was PBMCs or T cells enriched from blood (not recorded which). All receptors come from a man aged 30 to 39 who had recovered from COVID-19. Both conserved end residues are part of each CDR3. D genes are given only for firm matches. Where a row states a size, it is once, few, many or the class of an expanded clone; other rows omit it.

clone_size	d_call	j_call	v_call	cdr3_nt	cdr3_aa
-	-	TRBJ2-7	TRBV19	TGTGCCAGTAGTATGGGACTGATCTACGAGCAGTACTTC	CASSMGLIYEQYF
-	-	TRBJ1-6	TRBV2	TGTGCCAGCAGTGTGAGACAGCTTTATTCACCCCTCCACTTT	CASSVRQLYSPLHF
-	TRBD2	TRBJ2-1	TRBV5-6	TGTGCCAGCAGCCGGTTACTAGCGGCCCACAATGAGCAGTTCTTC	CASSRLLAAHNEQFF
-	-	TRBJ1-1	TRBV7-3	TGTGCCAGCAGCTTAGCCCAGGGAGGAAGGACTGAAGCTTTCTTT	CASSLAQGGRTEAFF
-	TRBD1	TRBJ2-5	TRBV5-1	TGCGCCAGCAGCTCCGGACAGGTTTCGGAGACCCAGTACTTC	CASSSGQVSETQYF
-	TRBD1	TRBJ2-3	TRBV5-1	TGCGCCAGCAGGACAGGGGAGACAGATACGCAGTATTTT	CASRTGETDTQYF
-	-	TRBJ1-3	TRBV7-6	TGTGCCAGCAGCTTAGCGTCCCCAGGTCCTGGAAACACCATATATTTT	CASSLASPGPGNTIYF
-	-	TRBJ2-1	TRBV4-2	TGTGCCAGCAGCCGGGGGGTCGACAATGAGCAGTTCTTC	CASSRGVDNEQFF
-	-	TRBJ1-1	TRBV15	TGTGCCACCAGCAGAGAGGGGGGAACTGAAGCTTTCTTT	CATSREGGTEAFF
-	-	TRBJ1-4	TRBV27	TGTGCCAGCAGTTTTGCGGGAGCAACTAATGAAAAACTGTTTTTT	CASSFAGATNEKLFF
once	TRBD1	TRBJ1-4	TRBV6-5	TGTGCCAGCAGTCACAAACAGGGGTTTGAAAAACTGTTTTTT	CASSHKQGFEKLFF
-	-	TRBJ1-2	TRBV5-1	TGCGCCAGCAGCTTGATAGGGGACTATGGCTACACCTTC	CASSLIGDYGYTF
-	TRBD1	TRBJ1-5	TRBV7-2	TGTGCCAGCAGCTTCGGACAGGGTAGGGGCAATCAGCCCCAGCATTTT	CASSFGQGRGNQPQHF
-	-	TRBJ1-6	TRBV5-6	TGTGCCAGCAGCTTGGCAGGCAGATTCTCCTATAATTCACCCCTCCACTTT	CASSLAGRFSYNSPLHF
-	TRBD1	TRBJ1-3	TRBV19	TGTGCCAGTAGTCCCCGACAGGGGTCGGGTGGAAACACCATATATTTT	CASSPRQGSGGNTIYF
-	-	TRBJ1-5	TRBV19	TGTGCCAGTTTGCGGTGGGGCAGCAATCAGCCCCAGCATTTT	CASLRWGSNQPQHF
-	TRBD1	TRBJ1-1	TRBV4-1	TGCGCCAGCAGCCAAGACAGGGGGACGGGGGCTTTCTTT	CASSQDRGTGAFF
-	TRBD1	TRBJ1-2	TRBV4-2	TGTGCCAGCACCCCGGACAGGGTCAGAGGCTACACCTTC	CASTPDRVRGYTF
-	TRBD2	TRBJ2-5	TRBV27	TGTGCCAGCAGTTTAGGGCTAGCGGGGGCCCGGTACCAAGAGACCCAGTACTTC	CASSLGLAGARYQETQYF
-	TRBD1	TRBJ1-2	TRBV19	TGTGCCAGTAGCAGCGGCCAGGGGGCTGGTGGCTACACCTTC	CASSSGQGAGGYTF
few	-	TRBJ1-1	TRBV7-9	TGTGCCAGCAGCCCTGGGGGGGGTAGGAGCACTGAAGCTTTCTTT	CASSPGGGRSTEAFF
-	-	TRBJ2-2	TRBV27	TGTGCCAGCAGTTTGTTCAGCGCGAACACCGGGGAGCTGTTTTTT	CASSLFSANTGELFF